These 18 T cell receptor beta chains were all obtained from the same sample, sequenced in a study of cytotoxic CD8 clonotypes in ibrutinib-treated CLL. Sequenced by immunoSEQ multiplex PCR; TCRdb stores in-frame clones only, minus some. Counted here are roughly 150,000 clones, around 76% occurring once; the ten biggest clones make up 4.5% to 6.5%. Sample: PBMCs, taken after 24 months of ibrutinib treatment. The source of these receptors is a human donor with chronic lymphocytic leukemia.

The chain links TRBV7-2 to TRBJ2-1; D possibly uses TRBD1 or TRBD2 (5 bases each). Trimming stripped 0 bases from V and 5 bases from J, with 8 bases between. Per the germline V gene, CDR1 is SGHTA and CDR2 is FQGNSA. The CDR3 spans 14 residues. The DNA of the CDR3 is TGTGCCAGCAGCTTAGCGGGACCCAACAATGAGCAGTTCTTC. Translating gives CASSLAGPNNEQFF.

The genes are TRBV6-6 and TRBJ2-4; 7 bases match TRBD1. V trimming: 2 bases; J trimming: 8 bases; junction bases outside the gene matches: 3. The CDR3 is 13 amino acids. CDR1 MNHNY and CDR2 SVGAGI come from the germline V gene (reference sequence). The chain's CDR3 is CASSYAGGDIQYF. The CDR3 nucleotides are TGTGCCAGCAGTTACGCAGGGGGAGACATTCAGTACTTC.

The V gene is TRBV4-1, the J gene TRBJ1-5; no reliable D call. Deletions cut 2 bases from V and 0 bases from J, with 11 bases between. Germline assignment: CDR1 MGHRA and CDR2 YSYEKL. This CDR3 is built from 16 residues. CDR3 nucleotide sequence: TGCGCCAGCAGCCAAAAGATCCCGAATAGCAATCAGCCCCAGCATTTT. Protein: CASSQKIPNSNQPQHF.

In DNA, the CDR3 is TGCAGCGTTGAGTCGGACACAGATACGCAGTATTTT. This gives the protein CSVESDTDTQYF. V is TRBV29-1 and J is TRBJ2-3; D not resolved. The CDR3 runs 12 residues. The V end was cut by 3 bases, the J end by 2 bases, with 6 bases between. Per germline, CDR1 SQVTM and CDR2 ANQGSEA.

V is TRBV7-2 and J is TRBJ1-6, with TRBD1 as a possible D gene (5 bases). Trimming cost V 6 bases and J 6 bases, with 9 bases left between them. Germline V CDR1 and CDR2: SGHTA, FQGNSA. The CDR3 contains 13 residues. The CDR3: CASSPGGNSPLHF. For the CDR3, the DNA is TGTGCCAGCAGTCCTGGGGGTAATTCACCCCTCCACTTT. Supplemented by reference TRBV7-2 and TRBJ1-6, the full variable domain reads GAGVSQSPSNKVTEKGKDVELRCDPISGHTALYWYRQSLGQGLEFLIYFQGNSAPDKSGLPSDRFSAERTGGSVSTLTIQRTQQEDSAVYLCASSPGGNSPLHFGNGTRLTVT.

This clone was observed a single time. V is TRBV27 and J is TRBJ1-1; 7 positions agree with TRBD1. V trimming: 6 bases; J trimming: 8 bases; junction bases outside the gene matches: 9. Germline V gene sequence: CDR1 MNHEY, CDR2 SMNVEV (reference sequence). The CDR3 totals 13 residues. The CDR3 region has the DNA TGTGCCAGCAGCAGGGGGGGGCTGCTGGAAGCTTTCTTT. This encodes CASSRGGLLEAFF.

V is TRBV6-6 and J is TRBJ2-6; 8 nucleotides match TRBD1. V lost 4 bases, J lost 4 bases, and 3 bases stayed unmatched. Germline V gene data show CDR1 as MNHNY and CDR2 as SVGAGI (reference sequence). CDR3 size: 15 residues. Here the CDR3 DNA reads TGTGCCAGCAGTTCACGACAGGGGGGGGCCAACGTCCTGACTTTC. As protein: CASSSRQGGANVLTF.

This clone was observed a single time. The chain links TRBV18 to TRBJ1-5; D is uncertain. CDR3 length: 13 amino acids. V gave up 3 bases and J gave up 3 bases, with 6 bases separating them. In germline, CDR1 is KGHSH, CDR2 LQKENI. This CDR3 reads CASSPPNNQPQHF. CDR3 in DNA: TGTGCCAGCTCACCCCCGAACAATCAGCCCCAGCATTTT. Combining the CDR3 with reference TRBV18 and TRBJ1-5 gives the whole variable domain NAGVMQNPRHLVRRRGQEARLRCSPMKGHSHVYWYRQLPEEGLKFMVYLQKENIIDESGMPKERFSAEFPKEGPSILRIQQVVRGDSAAYFCASSPPNNQPQHFGDGTRLSIL.

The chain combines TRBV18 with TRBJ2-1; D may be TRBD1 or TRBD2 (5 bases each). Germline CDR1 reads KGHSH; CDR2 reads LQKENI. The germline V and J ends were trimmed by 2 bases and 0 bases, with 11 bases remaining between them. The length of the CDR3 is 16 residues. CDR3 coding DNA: TGTGCCAGCTCACCAGCTTGGGGGAACTCCTACAATGAGCAGTTCTTC. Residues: CASSPAWGNSYNEQFF. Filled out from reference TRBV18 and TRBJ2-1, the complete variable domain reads NAGVMQNPRHLVRRRGQEARLRCSPMKGHSHVYWYRQLPEEGLKFMVYLQKENIIDESGMPKERFSAEFPKEGPSILRIQQVVRGDSAAYFCASSPAWGNSYNEQFFGPGTRLTVL.

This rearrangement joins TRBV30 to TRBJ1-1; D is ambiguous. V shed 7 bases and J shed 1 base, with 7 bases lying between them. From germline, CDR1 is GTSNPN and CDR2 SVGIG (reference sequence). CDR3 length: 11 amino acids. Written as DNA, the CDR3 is TGTGCCTCCTCAGGGAACACTGAAGCTTTCTTT. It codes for CASSGNTEAFF.

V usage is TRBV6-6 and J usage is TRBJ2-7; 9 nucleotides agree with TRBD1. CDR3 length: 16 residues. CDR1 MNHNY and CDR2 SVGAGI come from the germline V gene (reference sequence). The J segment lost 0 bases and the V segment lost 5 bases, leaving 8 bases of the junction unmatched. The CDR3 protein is CASSPPRDRVSYEQYF. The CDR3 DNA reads TGTGCCAGCAGTCCCCCCCGGGACAGGGTCTCCTACGAGCAGTACTTC.

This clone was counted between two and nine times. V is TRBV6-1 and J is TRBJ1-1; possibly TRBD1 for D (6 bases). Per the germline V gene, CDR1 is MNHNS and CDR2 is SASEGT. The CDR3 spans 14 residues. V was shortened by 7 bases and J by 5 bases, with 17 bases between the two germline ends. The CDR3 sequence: CASNRVLGATEAFF. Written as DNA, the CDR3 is TGTGCCAGCAACAGGGTCCTCGGGGCGACTGAAGCTTTCTTT.

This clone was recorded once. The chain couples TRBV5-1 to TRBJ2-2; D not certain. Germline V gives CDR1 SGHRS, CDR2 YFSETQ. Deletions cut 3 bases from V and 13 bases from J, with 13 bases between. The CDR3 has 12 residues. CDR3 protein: CASSSNLWGLFF. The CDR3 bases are TGCGCCAGCAGCTCCAACCTCTGGGGGCTGTTTTTT.

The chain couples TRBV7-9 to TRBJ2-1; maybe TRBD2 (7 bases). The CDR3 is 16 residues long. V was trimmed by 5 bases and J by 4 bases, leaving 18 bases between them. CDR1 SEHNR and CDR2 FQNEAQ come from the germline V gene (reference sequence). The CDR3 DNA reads TGTGCCAGCAGCCCCTTAAGGGGGGGGCGGTACAATGAGCAGTTCTTC. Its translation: CASSPLRGGRYNEQFF.

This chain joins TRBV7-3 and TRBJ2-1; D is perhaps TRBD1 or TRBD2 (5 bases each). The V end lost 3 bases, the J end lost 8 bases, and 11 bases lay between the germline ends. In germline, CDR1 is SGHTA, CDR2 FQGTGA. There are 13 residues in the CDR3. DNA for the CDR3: TGTGCCAGCAGCTTGCAGGGAGCCGATGAGCAGTTCTTC. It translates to CASSLQGADEQFF.

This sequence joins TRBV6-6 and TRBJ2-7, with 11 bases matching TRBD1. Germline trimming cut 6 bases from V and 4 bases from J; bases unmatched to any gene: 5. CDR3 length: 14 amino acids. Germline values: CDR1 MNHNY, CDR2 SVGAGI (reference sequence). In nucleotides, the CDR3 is TGTGCCAGCAGACACCGGGACAGGGGGTACGAGCAGTACTTC. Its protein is CASRHRDRGYEQYF.

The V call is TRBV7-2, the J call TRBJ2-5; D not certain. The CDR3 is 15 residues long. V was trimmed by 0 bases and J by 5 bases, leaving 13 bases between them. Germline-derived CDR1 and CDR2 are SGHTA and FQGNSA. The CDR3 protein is CASSLAGAVGETQYF. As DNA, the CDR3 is TGTGCCAGCAGCTTAGCGGGCGCGGTGGGGGAGACCCAGTACTTC. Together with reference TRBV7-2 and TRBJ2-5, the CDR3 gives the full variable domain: GAGVSQSPSNKVTEKGKDVELRCDPISGHTALYWYRQSLGQGLEFLIYFQGNSAPDKSGLPSDRFSAERTGGSVSTLTIQRTQQEDSAVYLCASSLAGAVGETQYFGPGTRLLVL.

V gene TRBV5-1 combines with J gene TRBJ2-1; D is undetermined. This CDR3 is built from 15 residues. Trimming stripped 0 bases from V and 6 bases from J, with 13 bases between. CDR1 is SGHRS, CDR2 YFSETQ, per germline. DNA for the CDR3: TGCGCCAGCAGCTTGGCGGTAGGGCCCGGCAATGAGCAGTTCTTC. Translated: CASSLAVGPGNEQFF.